The rows below give T cell receptor beta chains drawn from one sample of a study of cytomegalovirus exposure and HLA in healthy donors. Here immunoSEQ multiplex PCR was the method, and the copy in TCRdb shows in-frame clones only, minus some. The sample includes fewer than 150,000 clones, about 80% of them seen just once. The sequenced sample consisted of PBMCs. The receptors come from a man aged 18-30 years in good health and CMV-seronegative. The CDR3 runs from the conserved cysteine through the conserved F or W. The D gene is left open where the match is weak. Expanded clones get a size class; other rows say once, few or many, or leave the size out.

clone_size: once; v_call: TRBV5-4; d_call: .; j_call: TRBJ2-3; cdr3_aa: CASSLKGDSEGTDTQYF; cdr3_nt: TGTGCCAGCAGCTTGAAGGGAGACTCAGAGGGCACAGATACGCAGTATTTT
clone_size: .; v_call: TRBV27; d_call: .; j_call: TRBJ1-2; cdr3_aa: CASSSGYGYTF; cdr3_nt: TGTGCCAGCAGTTCGGGGTATGGCTACACCTTC
clone_size: .; v_call: TRBV19; d_call: .; j_call: TRBJ2-7; cdr3_aa: CASSIVTGDSYEQYF; cdr3_nt: TGTGCCAGTAGTATAGTTACCGGGGATTCCTACGAGCAGTACTTC
clone_size: .; v_call: TRBV9; d_call: .; j_call: TRBJ1-3; cdr3_aa: CASSARRARRNTIYF; cdr3_nt: TGTGCCAGCAGCGCCCGCAGGGCAAGGAGAAACACCATATATTTT
clone_size: .; v_call: TRBV2; d_call: TRBD1; j_call: TRBJ2-7; cdr3_aa: CASTGIDRGSYEQYF; cdr3_nt: TGTGCCAGCACAGGTATAGACAGGGGCTCCTACGAGCAGTACTTC
clone_size: .; v_call: TRBV5-6; d_call: .; j_call: TRBJ1-6; cdr3_aa: CASSSLYNSPLHF; cdr3_nt: TGTGCCAGCAGCTCCCTATATAATTCACCCCTCCACTTT
clone_size: .; v_call: TRBV19; d_call: TRBD2; j_call: TRBJ2-3; cdr3_aa: CASSTVAGEGTDTQYF; cdr3_nt: TGTGCCAGTAGTACCGTAGCGGGAGAAGGCACAGATACGCAGTATTTT
clone_size: .; v_call: TRBV9; d_call: TRBD2; j_call: TRBJ2-3; cdr3_aa: CASSVATAGGTDTQYF; cdr3_nt: TGTGCCAGCAGCGTAGCGACAGCGGGGGGGACAGATACGCAGTATTTT
clone_size: .; v_call: TRBV6-1; d_call: .; j_call: TRBJ2-5; cdr3_aa: CASSEAKGVQETQYF; cdr3_nt: TGTGCCAGCAGTGAAGCTAAAGGAGTTCAAGAGACCCAGTACTTC
clone_size: once; v_call: TRBV16; d_call: .; j_call: TRBJ1-5; cdr3_aa: CASSQNSNQPQHF; cdr3_nt: TGTGCCAGCAGCCAGAACAGTAATCAGCCCCAGCATTTT
clone_size: .; v_call: TRBV11-2; d_call: .; j_call: TRBJ1-2; cdr3_aa: CASRRYPGTFDEGYTF; cdr3_nt: TGTGCCAGCAGACGCTATCCCGGGACATTCGATGAGGGCTACACCTTC
clone_size: .; v_call: TRBV6-5; d_call: TRBD1; j_call: TRBJ2-3; cdr3_aa: CASSYSRDRVTDTQYF; cdr3_nt: TGTGCCAGCAGTTACTCGCGGGACAGGGTTACAGATACGCAGTATTTT
clone_size: .; v_call: TRBV7-9; d_call: .; j_call: TRBJ1-1; cdr3_aa: CASSLVWGPNTEAFF; cdr3_nt: TGTGCCAGCAGCTTAGTATGGGGGCCGAACACTGAAGCTTTCTTT
clone_size: .; v_call: TRBV5-1; d_call: TRBD2; j_call: TRBJ2-1; cdr3_aa: CASSLGSGGRALNEQFF; cdr3_nt: TGCGCCAGCAGCTTGGGCTCTGGCGGGAGGGCCCTCAATGAGCAGTTCTTC
clone_size: .; v_call: TRBV11-2; d_call: TRBD2; j_call: TRBJ2-3; cdr3_aa: CASSLDLGTGGPADTQYF; cdr3_nt: TGTGCCAGCAGCTTAGATCTCGGAACGGGAGGGCCCGCAGATACGCAGTATTTT
clone_size: .; v_call: TRBV2; d_call: TRBD1; j_call: TRBJ2-7; cdr3_aa: CASRAGTGSYEQYF; cdr3_nt: TGTGCCAGCAGAGCCGGGACAGGGTCCTACGAGCAGTACTTC
clone_size: .; v_call: TRBV21-1; d_call: .; j_call: TRBJ2-7; cdr3_aa: CASNPGQGFSYEQYF; cdr3_nt: TGTGCCAGCAATCCGGGACAGGGGTTCTCCTACGAGCAGTACTTC
clone_size: few; v_call: TRBV2; d_call: TRBD1; j_call: TRBJ1-2; cdr3_aa: CASSADRAGYGYTF; cdr3_nt: TGTGCCAGCAGCGCCGACAGGGCTGGGTATGGCTACACCTTC
clone_size: .; v_call: TRBV30; d_call: TRBD1; j_call: TRBJ1-3; cdr3_aa: CAWSATGGSSGNTIYF; cdr3_nt: TGTGCCTGGAGTGCGACAGGGGGCTCTTCTGGAAACACCATATATTTT
clone_size: .; v_call: TRBV18; d_call: .; j_call: TRBJ2-2; cdr3_aa: CASSPAQGWNTGELFF; cdr3_nt: TGTGCCAGCTCACCAGCGCAGGGATGGAACACCGGGGAGCTGTTTTTT
clone_size: .; v_call: TRBV18; d_call: .; j_call: TRBJ1-5; cdr3_aa: CASSLSQGNQPQHF; cdr3_nt: TGTGCCAGCTCACTCTCCCAGGGCAACCAGCCCCAGCATTTT
clone_size: once; v_call: TRBV27; d_call: .; j_call: TRBJ2-7; cdr3_aa: CASSFSTSRGYEQYF; cdr3_nt: TGTGCCAGCAGTTTTTCTACCTCCAGGGGATACGAGCAGTACTTC
clone_size: .; v_call: TRBV6-4; d_call: .; j_call: TRBJ1-2; cdr3_aa: CASSDPGDYGYTF; cdr3_nt: TGTGCCAGCAGTGACCCAGGGGACTATGGCTACACCTTC
clone_size: few; v_call: TRBV23-1; d_call: TRBD1; j_call: TRBJ2-7; cdr3_aa: CASSHSPGQGVSYEQYF; cdr3_nt: TGCGCCAGCAGTCACTCGCCGGGACAGGGGGTTTCCTACGAGCAGTACTTC
clone_size: .; v_call: TRBV6-6; d_call: TRBD1; j_call: TRBJ2-1; cdr3_aa: CASRPGQAHNEQFF; cdr3_nt: TGTGCCAGCAGACCGGGACAGGCCCACAATGAGCAGTTCTTC
clone_size: .; v_call: TRBV5-3; d_call: TRBD2; j_call: TRBJ2-1; cdr3_aa: CARSLYLAASYNEQFF; cdr3_nt: TGTGCCAGAAGCTTGTATCTAGCGGCCTCCTACAATGAGCAGTTCTTC
clone_size: once; v_call: TRBV27; d_call: .; j_call: TRBJ1-5; cdr3_aa: CASSTKQGSFNQPQHF; cdr3_nt: TGTGCCAGCAGTACAAAACAGGGATCATTCAATCAGCCCCAGCATTTT
clone_size: .; v_call: TRBV5-1; d_call: TRBD1; j_call: TRBJ2-3; cdr3_aa: CASSLTLKPGQGTDTQYF; cdr3_nt: TGCGCCAGCAGCTTGACGCTCAAACCGGGACAGGGCACAGATACGCAGTATTTT
clone_size: few; v_call: TRBV7-9; d_call: .; j_call: TRBJ1-4; cdr3_aa: CASSLPAQGFNEKLFF; cdr3_nt: TGTGCCAGCAGCTTACCAGCACAGGGCTTCAATGAAAAACTGTTTTTT
clone_size: .; v_call: TRBV7-9; d_call: .; j_call: TRBJ2-2; cdr3_aa: CASRPWQGGTGELFF; cdr3_nt: TGTGCCAGCCGCCCTTGGCAGGGAGGTACCGGGGAGCTGTTTTTT
clone_size: .; v_call: TRBV29-1; d_call: .; j_call: TRBJ2-1; cdr3_aa: CSVRGNKGYNEQFF; cdr3_nt: TGCAGCGTTCGGGGGAACAAAGGGTACAATGAGCAGTTCTTC
clone_size: .; v_call: TRBV13; d_call: TRBD2; j_call: TRBJ2-1; cdr3_aa: CASSLDLGLAGIGDNEQFF; cdr3_nt: TGTGCCAGCAGCTTAGATTTAGGACTAGCGGGAATAGGGGACAATGAGCAGTTCTTC
clone_size: few; v_call: TRBV5-6; d_call: .; j_call: TRBJ1-5; cdr3_aa: CASSLARGSNQPQHF; cdr3_nt: TGTGCCAGCAGCTTGGCCAGGGGAAGCAATCAGCCCCAGCATTTT
clone_size: once; v_call: TRBV9; d_call: TRBD1; j_call: TRBJ1-2; cdr3_aa: CAGSVGTGVDYGYTF; cdr3_nt: TGTGCCGGCAGCGTAGGCACAGGGGTGGACTATGGCTACACCTTC
clone_size: few; v_call: TRBV30; d_call: .; j_call: TRBJ2-4; cdr3_aa: CAWSGGGPKNIQYF; cdr3_nt: TGTGCCTGGAGTGGAGGGGGTCCCAAAAACATTCAGTACTTC
clone_size: few; v_call: TRBV5-1; d_call: .; j_call: TRBJ1-3; cdr3_aa: CASRRDSSGNTIYF; cdr3_nt: TGCGCCAGCAGACGTGATAGCTCTGGAAACACCATATATTTT
clone_size: .; v_call: TRBV14; d_call: TRBD1; j_call: TRBJ1-2; cdr3_aa: CASSQADRGRGYGYTF; cdr3_nt: TGTGCCAGCAGCCAGGCAGACAGGGGAAGGGGCTATGGCTACACCTTC
clone_size: .; v_call: TRBV11-3; d_call: .; j_call: TRBJ1-2; cdr3_aa: CASSKPLEGGDGYTF; cdr3_nt: TGTGCCAGCAGCAAACCTCTCGAGGGAGGGGATGGCTACACCTTC
clone_size: .; v_call: TRBV4-1; d_call: TRBD2; j_call: TRBJ2-1; cdr3_aa: CASSRGLAVGSYNEQFF; cdr3_nt: TGCGCCAGCAGCCGGGGACTAGCGGTGGGGTCCTACAATGAGCAGTTCTTC
clone_size: .; v_call: TRBV18; d_call: .; j_call: TRBJ1-6; cdr3_aa: CASFQGTSPLHF; cdr3_nt: TGTGCCAGTTTTCAGGGGACCTCACCCCTCCACTTT
clone_size: .; v_call: TRBV4-2; d_call: TRBD2; j_call: TRBJ2-3; cdr3_aa: CASSQASGGSTDTQYF; cdr3_nt: TGTGCCAGCAGCCAAGCTAGCGGGGGGTCCACAGATACGCAGTATTTT
clone_size: .; v_call: TRBV7-6; d_call: TRBD2; j_call: TRBJ2-3; cdr3_aa: CASSLAPGSGGADTQYF; cdr3_nt: TGTGCCAGCAGCTTAGCCCCAGGGAGCGGGGGGGCAGATACGCAGTATTTT
clone_size: .; v_call: TRBV29-1; d_call: .; j_call: TRBJ2-5; cdr3_aa: CSVDSSFQETQYF; cdr3_nt: TGCAGCGTTGATTCTAGCTTCCAAGAGACCCAGTACTTC
clone_size: .; v_call: TRBV5-1; d_call: TRBD2; j_call: TRBJ2-7; cdr3_aa: CASSFGLGEIYEQYF; cdr3_nt: TGCGCCAGCAGCTTTGGACTAGGGGAGATATACGAGCAGTACTTC
clone_size: once; v_call: TRBV6-6; d_call: .; j_call: TRBJ1-2; cdr3_aa: CASSHVGGYGYTF; cdr3_nt: TGTGCCAGCAGCCACGTCGGGGGATATGGCTACACCTTC
clone_size: few; v_call: TRBV5-1; d_call: .; j_call: TRBJ2-1; cdr3_aa: CASSLALSSYNEQFF; cdr3_nt: TGCGCCAGCAGCTTGGCTCTAAGCTCCTACAATGAGCAGTTCTTC
clone_size: .; v_call: TRBV7-2; d_call: .; j_call: TRBJ1-3; cdr3_aa: CASSLDDRSSGNTIYF; cdr3_nt: TGTGCCAGCAGCTTAGACGACAGGAGCTCTGGAAACACCATATATTTT
clone_size: .; v_call: TRBV7-3; d_call: TRBD1; j_call: TRBJ2-2; cdr3_aa: CASSPDRGFGSGELFF; cdr3_nt: TGTGCCAGCAGCCCAGACAGGGGGTTCGGCTCCGGGGAGCTGTTTTTT
clone_size: .; v_call: TRBV5-8; d_call: TRBD1; j_call: TRBJ1-1; cdr3_aa: CASSPRQGYTEAFF; cdr3_nt: TGTGCCAGCAGCCCGAGACAGGGCTACACTGAAGCTTTCTTT
clone_size: .; v_call: TRBV7-5; d_call: .; j_call: TRBJ1-2; cdr3_aa: CARSPAGQTIRGYTF; cdr3_nt: TGTGCCAGAAGCCCGGCGGGACAGACTATTCGAGGCTACACCTTC
clone_size: .; v_call: TRBV6-6; d_call: .; j_call: TRBJ1-1; cdr3_aa: CASSPQGGGTEAFF; cdr3_nt: TGTGCCAGCAGCCCCCAGGGAGGGGGCACTGAAGCTTTCTTT
clone_size: .; v_call: TRBV7-2; d_call: TRBD1; j_call: TRBJ1-2; cdr3_aa: CASSYTGGVGGGYTF; cdr3_nt: TGTGCCAGCAGCTATACAGGGGGGGTCGGCGGCGGCTACACCTTC
clone_size: .; v_call: TRBV30; d_call: TRBD1; j_call: TRBJ1-2; cdr3_aa: CAWSLKSGTGGYGYTF; cdr3_nt: TGTGCCTGGAGCTTAAAATCCGGGACAGGGGGCTATGGCTACACCTTC
clone_size: .; v_call: TRBV2; d_call: .; j_call: TRBJ2-7; cdr3_aa: CASSEPGIYEQYF; cdr3_nt: TGTGCCAGCAGTGAACCAGGAATCTACGAGCAGTACTTC
clone_size: .; v_call: TRBV10-1; d_call: .; j_call: TRBJ2-1; cdr3_aa: CATRPSLADNEQFF; cdr3_nt: TGCGCCACCAGACCCTCACTAGCCGACAATGAGCAGTTCTTC
clone_size: few; v_call: TRBV27; d_call: TRBD1; j_call: TRBJ1-1; cdr3_aa: CASSSRTGRNTEAFF; cdr3_nt: TGTGCCAGCAGTTCCCGGACAGGGAGGAACACTGAAGCTTTCTTT
clone_size: .; v_call: TRBV7-6; d_call: .; j_call: TRBJ2-7; cdr3_aa: CASSLAGSSYEQYF; cdr3_nt: TGTGCCAGCAGCTTAGCGGGGAGCTCCTACGAGCAGTACTTC